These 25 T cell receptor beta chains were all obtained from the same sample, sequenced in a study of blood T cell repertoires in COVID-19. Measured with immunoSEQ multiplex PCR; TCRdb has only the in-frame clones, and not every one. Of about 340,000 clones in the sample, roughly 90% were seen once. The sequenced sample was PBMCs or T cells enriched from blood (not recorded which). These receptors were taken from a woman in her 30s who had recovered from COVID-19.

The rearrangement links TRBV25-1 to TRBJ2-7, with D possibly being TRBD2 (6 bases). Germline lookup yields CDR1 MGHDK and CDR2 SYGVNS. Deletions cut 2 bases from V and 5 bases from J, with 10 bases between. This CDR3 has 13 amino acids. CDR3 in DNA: TGTGCCAGCAGTGAAGTCACTAGCCACGAGCAGTACTTC. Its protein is CASSEVTSHEQYF.

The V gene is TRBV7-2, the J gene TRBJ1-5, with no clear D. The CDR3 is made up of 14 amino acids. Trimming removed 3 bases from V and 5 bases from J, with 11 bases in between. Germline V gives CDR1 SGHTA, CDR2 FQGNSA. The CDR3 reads CASSLASLDQPQHF. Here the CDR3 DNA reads TGTGCCAGCAGCTTGGCTAGCTTAGATCAGCCCCAGCATTTT.

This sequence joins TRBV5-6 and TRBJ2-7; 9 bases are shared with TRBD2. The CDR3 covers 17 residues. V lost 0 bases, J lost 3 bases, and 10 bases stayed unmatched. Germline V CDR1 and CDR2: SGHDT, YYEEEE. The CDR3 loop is CASSLVGLAGWGYEQYF. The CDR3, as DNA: TGTGCCAGCAGCTTGGTGGGACTAGCTGGTTGGGGCTACGAGCAGTACTTC.

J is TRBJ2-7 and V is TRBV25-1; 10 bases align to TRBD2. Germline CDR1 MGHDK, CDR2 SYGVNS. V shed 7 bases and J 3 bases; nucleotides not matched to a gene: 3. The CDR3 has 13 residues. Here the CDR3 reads CASTTSGRYEQYF. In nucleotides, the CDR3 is TGTGCCAGCACGACTAGCGGGCGCTACGAGCAGTACTTC.

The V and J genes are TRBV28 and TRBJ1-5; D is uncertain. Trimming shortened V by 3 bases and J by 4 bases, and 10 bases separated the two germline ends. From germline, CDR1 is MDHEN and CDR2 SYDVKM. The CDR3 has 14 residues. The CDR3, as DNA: TGTGCCAGCAGTTTGAGTCCAACTAATCAGCCCCAGCATTTT. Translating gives CASSLSPTNQPQHF.

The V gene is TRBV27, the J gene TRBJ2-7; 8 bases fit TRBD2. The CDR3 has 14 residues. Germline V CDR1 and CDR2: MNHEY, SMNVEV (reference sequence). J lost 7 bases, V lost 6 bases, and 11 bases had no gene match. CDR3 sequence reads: CASSPGGRLGEQYF. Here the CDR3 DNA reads TGTGCCAGCAGCCCGGGGGGGCGGCTTGGGGAGCAGTACTTC.

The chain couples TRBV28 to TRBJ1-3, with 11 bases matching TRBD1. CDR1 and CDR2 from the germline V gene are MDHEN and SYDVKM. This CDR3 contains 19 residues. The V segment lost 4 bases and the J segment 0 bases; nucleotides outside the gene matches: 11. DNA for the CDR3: TGTGCCAGCAGTTCTGGGCAAAATGGGACAGGGGGCTCTGGAAACACCATATATTTT. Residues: CASSSGQNGTGGSGNTIYF.

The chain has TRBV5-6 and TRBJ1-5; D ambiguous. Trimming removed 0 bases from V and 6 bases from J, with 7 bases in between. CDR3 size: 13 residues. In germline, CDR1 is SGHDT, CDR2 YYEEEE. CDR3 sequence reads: CASSLGGAQPQHF. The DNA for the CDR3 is TGTGCCAGCAGCTTGGGGGGAGCTCAGCCCCAGCATTTT.

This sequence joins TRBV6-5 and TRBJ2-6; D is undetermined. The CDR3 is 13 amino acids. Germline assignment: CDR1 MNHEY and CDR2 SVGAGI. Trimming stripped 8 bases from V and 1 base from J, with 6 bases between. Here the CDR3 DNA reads TGTGCCAGCGGAGAGTCTGGGGCCAACGTCCTGACTTTC. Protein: CASGESGANVLTF.

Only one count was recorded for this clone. CDR3 coding DNA: TGTGCCAGCAGTTTATGGAGCTCTGGAAACACCATATATTTT. This encodes CASSLWSSGNTIYF. The rearrangement links TRBV28 to TRBJ1-3, with no clear D. Per germline, CDR1 MDHEN and CDR2 SYDVKM. The CDR3 is 14 amino acids. V gave up 0 bases and J gave up 0 bases, with 3 bases separating them.

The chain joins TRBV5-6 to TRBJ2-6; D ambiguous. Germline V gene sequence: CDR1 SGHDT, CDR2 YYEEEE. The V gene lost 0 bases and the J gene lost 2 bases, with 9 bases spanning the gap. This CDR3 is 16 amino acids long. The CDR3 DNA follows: TGTGCCAGCAGCTTGGACAGTCGTCCTGGGGCCAACGTCCTGACTTTC. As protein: CASSLDSRPGANVLTF.

CDR3 nucleotide sequence: TGTGCCAGCAGCCTCCGGGGGAGGAACACTGAAGCTTTCTTT. Translating it yields CASSLRGRNTEAFF. The chain has TRBV6-5 and TRBJ1-1; D might be TRBD1 (5 bases). The CDR3 length is 14 residues. V lost 6 bases, J lost 1 base, and 12 bases lay in between. Per germline, CDR1 MNHEY and CDR2 SVGAGI.

The chain's CDR3 is CASSYNGHDEQFF. CDR3 bases: TGTGCCAGCAGTTATAATGGGCACGATGAGCAGTTCTTC. The J gene is TRBJ2-1, the V gene TRBV6-6; no clear D gene. From germline, CDR1 is MNHNY and CDR2 SVGAGI (reference sequence). The CDR3 has 13 amino acids. The V end lost 3 bases, the J end lost 8 bases, and 11 bases lay between the germline ends.

CDR3 nucleotides: TGCGCCGGAGACACCAGGCGGGGACTACGCTACGAGCAGTACTTC. Translating it yields CAGDTRRGLRYEQYF. V usage is TRBV10-1 and J usage is TRBJ2-7; 7 bases agree with TRBD2. Germline V gene data show CDR1 as WNHNN and CDR2 as SYGVQD (reference sequence). The trim removed 11 bases at V and 3 bases at J, leaving 16 bases unmatched. The CDR3 spans 15 residues.

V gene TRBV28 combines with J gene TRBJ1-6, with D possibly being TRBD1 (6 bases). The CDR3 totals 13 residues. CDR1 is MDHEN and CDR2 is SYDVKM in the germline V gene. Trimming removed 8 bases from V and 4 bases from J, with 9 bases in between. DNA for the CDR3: TGTGCCAGCCGGACAGTTTATAATTCACCCCTCCACTTT. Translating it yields CASRTVYNSPLHF. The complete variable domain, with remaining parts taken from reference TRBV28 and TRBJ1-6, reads DVKVTQSSRYLVKRTGEKVFLECVQDMDHENMFWYRQDPGLGLRLIYFSYDVKMKEKGDIPEGYSVSREKKERFSLILESASTNQTSMYLCASRTVYNSPLHFGNGTRLTVT.

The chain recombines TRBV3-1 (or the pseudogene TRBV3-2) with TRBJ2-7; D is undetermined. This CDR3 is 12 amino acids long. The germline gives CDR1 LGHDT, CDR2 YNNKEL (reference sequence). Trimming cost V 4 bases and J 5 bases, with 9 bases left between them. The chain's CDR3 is CASSLVANEQYF. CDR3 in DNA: TGTGCCAGCAGCCTGGTAGCTAACGAGCAGTACTTC.

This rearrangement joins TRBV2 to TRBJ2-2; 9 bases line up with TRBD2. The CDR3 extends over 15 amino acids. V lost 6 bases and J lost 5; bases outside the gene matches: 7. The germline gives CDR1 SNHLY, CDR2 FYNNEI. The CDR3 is CASRGTSQETGELFF. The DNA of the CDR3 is TGTGCCAGCAGGGGGACTAGCCAAGAAACCGGGGAGCTGTTTTTT.

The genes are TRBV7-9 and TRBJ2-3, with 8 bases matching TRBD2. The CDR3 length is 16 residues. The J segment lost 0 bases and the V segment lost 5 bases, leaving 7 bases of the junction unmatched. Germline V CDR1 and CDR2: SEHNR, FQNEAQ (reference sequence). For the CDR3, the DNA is TGTGCCAGCAGCAAAACTAGCGGCATAAGCACAGATACGCAGTATTTT. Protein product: CASSKTSGISTDTQYF.

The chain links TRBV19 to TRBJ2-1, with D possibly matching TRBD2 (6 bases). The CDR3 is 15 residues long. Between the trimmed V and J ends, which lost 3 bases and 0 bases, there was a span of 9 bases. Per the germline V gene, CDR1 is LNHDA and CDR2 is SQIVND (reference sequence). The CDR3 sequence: CASSMVGSSYNEQFF. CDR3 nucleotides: TGTGCCAGTAGTATGGTCGGGAGCTCCTACAATGAGCAGTTCTTC.

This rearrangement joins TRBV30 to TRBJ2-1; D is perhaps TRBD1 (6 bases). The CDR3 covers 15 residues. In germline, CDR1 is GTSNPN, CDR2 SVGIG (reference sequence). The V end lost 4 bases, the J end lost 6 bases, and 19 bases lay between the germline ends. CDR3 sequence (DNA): TGTGCCTGGATAGGGGGACCTTTAAATCCCAATGAGCAGTTCTTC. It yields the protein CAWIGGPLNPNEQFF.

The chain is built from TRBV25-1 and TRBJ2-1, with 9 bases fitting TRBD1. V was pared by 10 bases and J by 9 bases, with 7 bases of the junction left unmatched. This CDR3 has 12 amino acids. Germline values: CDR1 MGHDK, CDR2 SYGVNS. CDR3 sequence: CAIGTGSGEQFF. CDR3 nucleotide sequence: TGTGCCATCGGGACAGGGTCGGGTGAGCAGTTCTTC.

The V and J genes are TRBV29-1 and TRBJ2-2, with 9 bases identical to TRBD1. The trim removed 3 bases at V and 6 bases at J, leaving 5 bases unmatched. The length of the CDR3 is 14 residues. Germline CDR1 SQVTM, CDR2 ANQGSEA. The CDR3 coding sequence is TGCAGCGTTGATGCTGGGACAGGGTCCGGGGAGCTGTTTTTT. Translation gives CSVDAGTGSGELFF.

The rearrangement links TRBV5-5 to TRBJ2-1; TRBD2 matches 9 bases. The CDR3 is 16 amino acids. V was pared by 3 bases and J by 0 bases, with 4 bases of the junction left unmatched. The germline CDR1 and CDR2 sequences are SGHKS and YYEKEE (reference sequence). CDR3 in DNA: TGTGCCAGCAGCTCCTGGACTAGCGCCTCCTACAATGAGCAGTTCTTC. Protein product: CASSSWTSASYNEQFF.

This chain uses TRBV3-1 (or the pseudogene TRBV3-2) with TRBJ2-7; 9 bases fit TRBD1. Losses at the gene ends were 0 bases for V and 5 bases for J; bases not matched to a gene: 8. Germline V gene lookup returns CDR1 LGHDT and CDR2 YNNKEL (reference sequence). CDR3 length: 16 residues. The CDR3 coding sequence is TGTGCCAGCAGCCAAGAAGGGGACAGGGTTCCGAACGAGCAGTACTTC. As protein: CASSQEGDRVPNEQYF.

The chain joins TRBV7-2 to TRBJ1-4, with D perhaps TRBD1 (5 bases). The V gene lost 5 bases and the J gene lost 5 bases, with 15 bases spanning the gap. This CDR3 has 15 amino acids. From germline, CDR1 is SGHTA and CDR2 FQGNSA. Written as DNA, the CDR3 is TGTGCCAGCAGCCCGGCCAGGGTTGGGAATGAAAAACTGTTTTTT. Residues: CASSPARVGNEKLFF. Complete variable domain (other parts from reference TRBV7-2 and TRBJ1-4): GAGVSQSPSNKVTEKGKDVELRCDPISGHTALYWYRQSLGQGLEFLIYFQGNSAPDKSGLPSDRFSAERTGGSVSTLTIQRTQQEDSAVYLCASSPARVGNEKLFFGSGTQLSVL.